This section outlines one T cell receptor beta chain sequence together with its context. The target antigen is unknown. Germline and junction disagree at one end, which may indicate a read error. Synthesis of cDNA was performed by 5'RACE using 10-nucleotide random UMIs. TCRdb called the 5' RACE reads again in MiXCR, with one record for every CDR3 protein. The sample holds 30,000 to 45,000 distinct CDR3 sequences, approximately 10% seen once. The sample is drawn from a study of neurological immune-mediated disorders. Regarding the study as a whole: No sharing of CDR3 amino acid sequences was observed among expanded clones across subjects, suggesting private repertoires in all groups. Levels of TCR clonal expansion peaked in HTLV-1-associated myelopathy and reached their lowest in multiple sclerosis, under those of healthy controls.

Around 900,000 sorted CD4+ or CD8+ T cells made each library. This clonotype was obtained from a woman aged 25 to 45 with HTLV-1-associated myelopathy (HAM/TSP). The sample was CD4+ T cells from blood.

CDR3 region: CASSLDGSPNHPQHF. Written as DNA, the CDR3 is TGTGCCAGCAGCTTGGATGGCTCACCGAATCATCCCCAGCATTTT. The chain is built from TRBV5-8 and TRBJ1-5; D remains unclear. Germline V lookup: CDR1 SGHTS, CDR2 YDEGEE. The CDR3 covers 15 residues.